This TCR beta chain was found in a study of T cell responses to AZD1222 COVID-19 vaccine. Study observations and caveats: Regions 160-218 and 743-854 held dominance among vaccine-associated CD4 TCRs, which spanned spike. Close to half of spike-specific TCRs reportedly recognize unmutated variant regions.

As for this clone: The antigen is undetermined.

Germline V gene lookup returns CDR1 LNHDA and CDR2 SQIVND (reference sequence). The CDR3 loop spans 13 amino acids. V was pared by 4 bases and J by 3 bases, with 9 bases between. Sequencing used immunoSEQ multiplex PCR; TCRdb keeps in-frame clones, though not all of them. The table records 150,000 to 200,000 clones, 87% of them present only once. This sequence joins TRBV19 and TRBJ1-2, with TRBD1 as a possible D gene (5 bases). The source is an adult in good health. The sample in question was peripheral blood, obtained on day 0 of MenACWY control vaccination. The CDR3 nucleotides are TGTGCCAGTAGTACCCGACAGTACTATGGCTACACCTTC. Translating gives CASSTRQYYGYTF.